This entry lists 32 T cell receptor beta chains sequenced from one sample in a study of PD-1 blockade in classical Hodgkin lymphoma (TCRdb year 2020). Receptors were amplified or captured by the immunoSEQ multiplex PCR assay. TCRdb limited this immuneACCESS table to in-frame rearrangements with V and J called. A share of clones is missing; checked studies link under half to unresolved V genes, and the rest is unexplained. The sample contains 39,000 or so clones, 85% to 90% of them found a single time. Just over 5.5% of the sample is in the top ten clones. The sample's time point label is to be understood as: cycle 2 day 1 (C2D1) of nivolumab. Every trial patient had relapsed following autologous stem cell transplantation, and prior brentuximab vedotin exposure was what differed among cohorts A, B and C. The sequences come from peripheral blood mononuclear cells (PBMCs), collected before the second cycle of nivolumab. These receptors were taken from a human donor with classical Hodgkin lymphoma.

This clone was seen only a few times. V usage is TRBV10-1 and J usage is TRBJ1-4, with 8 bases matching TRBD1. Looked up from germline, CDR1 is WNHNN and CDR2 is SYGVQD (reference sequence). The CDR3 has 15 residues. The J segment lost 6 bases and the V segment lost 2 bases, leaving 5 bases of the junction unmatched. CDR3 sequence: CASSEGRGRDEKLFF. CDR3 coding DNA: TGCGCCAGCAGTGAGGGCAGGGGGCGCGATGAAAAACTGTTTTTT.

V and J are TRBV5-1 and TRBJ2-1; 9 bases fit TRBD1. V lost 1 base and J lost 5; bases outside the gene matches: 10. The CDR3 has 17 amino acids. Germline loops: CDR1 SGHRS, CDR2 YFSETQ. The CDR3 protein is CASSLPRTGQGHNEQFF. In nucleotides, the CDR3 is TGCGCCAGCAGCTTGCCACGGACGGGACAGGGTCACAATGAGCAGTTCTTC.

This chain uses TRBV11-3 with TRBJ1-4; D is possibly TRBD1 (5 bases). Trimming removed 2 bases at V and 6 bases at J, with 13 bases between. Per the germline V gene, CDR1 is SGHNT and CDR2 is YENEEA. The CDR3 totals 15 residues. The CDR3 DNA follows: TGTGCCAGCAGCTTAAGCACAGGCGAAGATGAAAAACTGTTTTTT. It is translated as CASSLSTGEDEKLFF.

This clone was seen once. The V and J genes are TRBV5-1 and TRBJ1-1, with 7 bases lining up with TRBD1. The CDR3 totals 15 residues. Germline V gene sequence: CDR1 SGHRS, CDR2 YFSETQ. V was pared by 0 bases and J by 7 bases, with 9 bases of the junction left unmatched. CDR3 sequence reads: CASSLDRGEIGEAFF. CDR3 coding DNA: TGCGCCAGCAGCTTGGACAGGGGAGAGATCGGTGAAGCTTTCTTT.

This chain connects TRBV4-3 to TRBJ2-2; D is undetermined. This CDR3 is built from 16 residues. Germline CDR1 and CDR2: LGHNA and YSLEER. Trimming removed 2 bases from V and 4 bases from J, with 14 bases in between. CDR3 amino acids: CASSQSGTSFTGELFF. The CDR3 DNA reads as TGCGCCAGCAGCCAATCGGGCACCAGCTTCACCGGGGAGCTGTTTTTT.

The chain is built from TRBV27 and TRBJ2-3; a weak D match, TRBD1 (5 bases). The CDR3 contains 14 residues. Germline V gene lookup returns CDR1 MNHEY and CDR2 SMNVEV (reference sequence). V was pared by 5 bases and J by 2 bases, with 11 bases between. The CDR3 reads CASSTGFATDTQYF. The CDR3 DNA sequence: TGTGCCAGCAGTACAGGTTTTGCCACAGATACGCAGTATTTT.

This chain uses TRBV5-1 with TRBJ2-1; 9 bases match TRBD2. The J segment lost 2 bases and the V segment lost 2 bases, leaving 2 bases of the junction unmatched. CDR1 SGHRS and CDR2 YFSETQ come from the germline V gene. The CDR3 is 15 residues long. The CDR3 region has the DNA TGCGCCAGCAGCTTAGCGGGAGGTACCTACAATGAGCAGTTCTTC. Its translation: CASSLAGGTYNEQFF.

The genes are TRBV6-1 and TRBJ1-5, with D possibly matching TRBD1 (5 bases). Germline loops: CDR1 MNHNS, CDR2 SASEGT. This CDR3 is 14 amino acids long. With 2 bases removed from V and 11 bases from J, the gap between germline ends came to 16 bases. The CDR3 protein is CASSEIEGQGAQHF. The CDR3 nucleotides are TGTGCCAGCAGTGAAATCGAAGGTCAAGGGGCCCAGCATTTT.

The chain combines TRBV25-1 with TRBJ1-1; unclear D gene. This CDR3 spans 13 amino acids. Deletions cut 4 bases from V and 6 bases from J, with 12 bases between. Looked up from germline, CDR1 is MGHDK and CDR2 is SYGVNS. The chain's CDR3 is CASSGSLVAEAFF. The CDR3 DNA is TGTGCCAGCAGTGGGTCCCTTGTGGCTGAAGCTTTCTTT.

V is TRBV7-8 and J is TRBJ1-6, with 7 bases aligning to TRBD1. V lost 7 bases and J lost 6; bases outside the gene matches: 6. Germline CDR1 reads SGHVS; CDR2 reads FQNEAQ. This CDR3 region has 14 residues. In nucleotides, the CDR3 is TGTGCCAGCACCCTCGGGACAGTTAATTCACCCCTCCACTTT. Its translation is CASTLGTVNSPLHF.

This CDR3 is CASSWGEARDEQFF. For the CDR3, the DNA is TGTGCCAGCAGCTGGGGAGAGGCTAGGGATGAGCAGTTCTTC. The rearrangement joins TRBV5-7 to TRBJ2-1; TRBD2 is a possible D gene (5 bases). TRBV5-7 is an ORF; its function is uncertain. With 3 bases removed from V and 8 bases from J, the gap between germline ends came to 15 bases. The CDR3 is made up of 14 amino acids.

This sequence joins TRBV2 and TRBJ2-7; D unclear. The germline V gene has CDR1 SNHLY and CDR2 FYNNEI. The V and J ends lost 2 bases and 1 base respectively, with 6 bases between them. The CDR3 sequence is 13 residues long. CDR3 nucleotide sequence: TGTGCCAGCAGTGAAAACGGATCCTACGAGCAGTACTTC. Translated, it gives CASSENGSYEQYF.

The V and J genes are TRBV28 and TRBJ2-7; D unresolved. The CDR3 length is 12 residues. Germline values: CDR1 MDHEN, CDR2 SYDVKM. V was shortened by 1 base and J by 2 bases, with 3 bases between the two germline ends. CDR3 in DNA: TGTGCCAGCAGTTTATCGGCCTACGAGCAGTACTTC. Its translation: CASSLSAYEQYF. The complete variable domain, with remaining parts taken from reference TRBV28 and TRBJ2-7, reads DVKVTQSSRYLVKRTGEKVFLECVQDMDHENMFWYRQDPGLGLRLIYFSYDVKMKEKGDIPEGYSVSREKKERFSLILESASTNQTSMYLCASSLSAYEQYFGPGTRLTVT.

The genes are TRBV10-3 and TRBJ1-6; weak D call: TRBD1 (5 bases). The CDR3 totals 14 residues. Germline V gene data show CDR1 as ENHRY and CDR2 as SYGVKD. Trimming took off 8 bases at V and 0 bases at J, with 8 bases between the two ends. The CDR3 sequence: CAIRGSSYNSPLHF. The CDR3 DNA is TGTGCCATCCGGGGGAGCTCCTATAATTCACCCCTCCACTTT.

The chain has TRBV27 and TRBJ2-3, with TRBD2 matching 10 bases. Germline CDR1 and CDR2: MNHEY and SMNVEV (reference sequence). The junction had 7 bases not matched to a gene; V was cut back by 5 bases and J by 2 bases. CDR3 length equals 16 residues. The CDR3 is CASSLAGVLSTDTQYF. Here the CDR3 DNA reads TGTGCCAGCAGTCTAGCGGGAGTCCTCTCCACAGATACGCAGTATTTT.

This chain links TRBV7-2 with TRBJ2-1, with 8 bases fitting TRBD1. CDR1 and CDR2 (germline): SGHTA, FQGNSA. The CDR3 totals 14 residues. The J segment lost 9 bases and the V segment lost 3 bases, leaving 7 bases of the junction unmatched. DNA of the CDR3: TGTGCCAGCAGCTTGATCCAGGGGGCTGGTGAGCAGTTCTTC. It is translated as CASSLIQGAGEQFF.

The rearrangement links TRBV9 to TRBJ2-1; TRBD2 matches at 10 bases. The CDR3 loop spans 16 amino acids. Germline trimming cut 1 base from V and 0 bases from J; bases unmatched to any gene: 1. The germline V gene encodes CDR1 SGDLS and CDR2 YYNGEE. The CDR3, as DNA: TGTGCCAGCAGCGTATCTAGCGGGAGCTCCTACAATGAGCAGTTCTTC. This codes for CASSVSSGSSYNEQFF.

The V gene is TRBV5-1, the J gene TRBJ2-3; the D gene is possibly TRBD1 (6 bases). Trimming pared 1 base from V and 3 bases from J, leaving 9 bases between. CDR1 and CDR2 from the germline V gene are SGHRS and YFSETQ. There are 14 residues in the CDR3. The CDR3 DNA sequence: TGCGCCAGCAGCTTGCCAGGGGTGACAGATACGCAGTATTTT. Residues: CASSLPGVTDTQYF.

This clone was detected once. The chain combines TRBV19 with TRBJ2-7; D is unclear. CDR1 and CDR2 (germline): LNHDA, SQIVND (reference sequence). V gave up 8 bases and J gave up 7 bases, with 18 bases separating them. The CDR3 runs 13 residues. The chain's CDR3 is CASLLENSREQYF. Here the CDR3 DNA reads TGTGCCAGTTTATTGGAGAACTCGCGGGAGCAGTACTTC.

The chain has TRBV5-1 and TRBJ2-1; TRBD2 agrees at 10 bases. Germline values: CDR1 SGHRS, CDR2 YFSETQ. The J segment lost 5 bases and the V segment lost 2 bases, leaving 7 bases of the junction unmatched. The CDR3 has 16 residues. The CDR3 protein is CASSLLTSGPHNEQFF. For the CDR3, the DNA is TGCGCCAGCAGCTTATTGACTAGCGGGCCCCACAATGAGCAGTTCTTC.

The chain carries TRBV4-2 and TRBJ2-5; D may be TRBD2 (5 bases). Trimming took off 4 bases at V and 0 bases at J, with 12 bases between the two ends. The CDR3 sequence is 15 residues long. Per germline, CDR1 LGHNA and CDR2 YNFKEQ. CDR3 sequence reads: CASSPLGRDQETQYF. The CDR3 DNA is TGTGCCAGCAGCCCCCTAGGGCGGGACCAAGAGACCCAGTACTTC.

The rearrangement links TRBV2 to TRBJ2-7; 7 bases match TRBD1. Trimming cost V 3 bases and J 2 bases; bases outside gene matches: 13. Germline lookup yields CDR1 SNHLY and CDR2 FYNNEI. The CDR3 loop spans 17 amino acids. CDR3 sequence (DNA): TGTGCCAGCAGTGACCTAAATACCGGGACAGCCACCTACGAGCAGTACTTC. Translated, it gives CASSDLNTGTATYEQYF.

The chain combines TRBV5-1 with TRBJ1-3; D uncertain. Germline V gene lookup returns CDR1 SGHRS and CDR2 YFSETQ. The length of the CDR3 is 14 residues. Trimming pared 1 base from V and 1 base from J, leaving 6 bases between. The CDR3 DNA follows: TGCGCCAGCAGCTTGTTGGGGTCTGGAAACACCATATATTTT. Translating it yields CASSLLGSGNTIYF.

This rearrangement joins TRBV29-1 to TRBJ2-3; D is uncertain. The germline gives CDR1 SQVTM, CDR2 ANQGSEA. Trimming left V 0 bases short and J 2 bases short, with 6 bases between. The CDR3 consists of 13 residues. The CDR3 reads CSVEDFPTDTQYF. CDR3 coding DNA: TGCAGCGTTGAAGACTTCCCCACAGATACGCAGTATTTT.

The chain joins TRBV19 to TRBJ2-1; D gene ambiguous. Trimming cost V 3 bases and J 4 bases, with 10 bases left between them. Germline V gives CDR1 LNHDA, CDR2 SQIVND (reference sequence). The CDR3 is 14 residues long. The DNA for the CDR3 is TGTGCCAGTAGTATCATGGGTCCGTACAATGAGCAGTTCTTC. Its translation is CASSIMGPYNEQFF.

The rearrangement links TRBV6-4 to TRBJ2-1; no reliable D call. CDR1 and CDR2 from the germline V gene are MRHNA and SNTAGT. The CDR3 length is 14 residues. V was cut by 4 bases and J by 5 bases, with 12 bases left in between. Here the CDR3 reads CASSVHAEHNEQFF. DNA of the CDR3: TGTGCCAGCAGTGTCCACGCGGAGCACAATGAGCAGTTCTTC.

This clone was recorded only once. J is TRBJ2-3 and V is TRBV6-5, with D maybe TRBD2 (5 bases). The CDR3 runs 13 residues. Germline CDR1 MNHEY, CDR2 SVGAGI. The V end was cut by 7 bases, the J end by 2 bases, with 10 bases between. CDR3 nucleotides: TGTGCCAGCATGAGGGTGCACACAGATACGCAGTATTTT. Its protein is CASMRVHTDTQYF.

J is TRBJ2-5 and V is TRBV27, with 11 bases that match TRBD2. The V and J ends lost 2 bases and 5 bases, in that order; junction bases with no gene match: 4. CDR3 size: 15 residues. CDR1 and CDR2 from the germline V gene are MNHEY and SMNVEV (reference sequence). CDR3 protein: CASSLTSGRSETQYF. The CDR3 nucleotides are TGTGCCAGCAGTTTAACTAGCGGGAGATCTGAGACCCAGTACTTC.

This rearrangement joins TRBV19 to TRBJ2-5; D remains unclear. The germline CDR1 and CDR2 sequences are LNHDA and SQIVND (reference sequence). V was trimmed by 4 bases and J by 4 bases, leaving 10 bases between them. The CDR3 contains 13 residues. The CDR3 is CASSKGLGETQYF. CDR3 in DNA: TGTGCCAGTAGTAAAGGCCTCGGAGAGACCCAGTACTTC.

This clone was recorded once. The genes are TRBV28 and TRBJ1-5; possibly TRBD1 for D (6 bases). CDR3 size: 15 residues. Trimming cost V 2 bases and J 4 bases, with 12 bases left between them. Germline values: CDR1 MDHEN, CDR2 SYDVKM. The DNA of the CDR3 is TGTGCCAGCAGTTTACAGTCAGGGGCTAATCAGCCCCAGCATTTT. Amino acid sequence: CASSLQSGANQPQHF.

The CDR3 DNA sequence: TGCGCCACCACCGGGGATGCTTCCTACAATGAGCAGTTCTTC. Its protein product is CATTGDASYNEQFF. This chain connects TRBV10-2 to TRBJ2-1; tentative D call: TRBD2 (5 bases). The CDR3 is made up of 14 amino acids. Germline-derived CDR1 and CDR2 are WSHSY and SAAADI. V was trimmed by 10 bases and J by 1 base, leaving 14 bases between them.

J is TRBJ1-1 and V is TRBV25-1; TRBD1 aligns across 8 bases. V dropped 6 bases and J dropped 3; count of bases not matched to a gene: 3. There are 13 residues in the CDR3. CDR1 and CDR2 (germline): MGHDK, SYGVNS. Written as DNA, the CDR3 is TGTGCCAGCAGACTGACAGGGGACACTGAAGCTTTCTTT. Protein sequence: CASRLTGDTEAFF.